Listed below are T cell receptor beta chains from one sample, sequenced in a study of metastatic and nonmetastatic thyroid tumors. TCRdb re-called clones via MiXCR from the PCR reads. The sample lists 30,000 to 45,000 clones; around a third were seen once. Material for sequencing was tumor tissue. The receptors come from a female donor with papillary thyroid cancer or a benign thyroid nodule (not recorded which). Some clones in this sample may be carry-over from other donors' samples. Both conserved end residues are part of each CDR3. The D gene is left open where the match is weak. Some rows mark clone size as missing; the rest say once, few, many or name a class of expanded clone.

>TRBD2|TRBJ2-1|-|15|TRBV10-3
TGTGCCAGCTCGACTAGCGGGGGATTCGACAATGAGCAGTTCTTC
CASSTSGGFDNEQFF
>TRBD2|TRBJ2-3|-|16|TRBV11-1
TGTGCCAGCAGCTTAGAGCTAGCGGGAGACACAGATACGCAGTATTTT
CASSLELAGDTDTQYF
>-|TRBJ1-5|-|14|TRBV28
TGTGCCAGCAGTTACCCACGAACAGATTGGCCCCAGCATTTT
CASSYPRTDWPQHF
>-|TRBJ1-2|-|13|TRBV5-1
TGCGCCAGCAGCTTGCTAGGGATCGCTGGCTACACCTTC
CASSLLGIAGYTF
>TRBD2|TRBJ2-3|few|16|TRBV6-5
TGTGCCAGCAGTTACCCGCGGGGGGGAGGCACAGATACGCAGTATTTT
CASSYPRGGGTDTQYF
>-|TRBJ1-2|few|14|TRBV6-1
TGTGCCAGCAGTGATGCCCCCAGCCCCGATGGCTACACCTTC
CASSDAPSPDGYTF
>-|TRBJ2-7|-|16|TRBV28
TGTGCCAGCAGTTCGCTGGGGCGGGGGCCCCTGGGTGAGCAGTACTTC
CASSSLGRGPLGEQYF
>TRBD1|TRBJ1-6|-|15|TRBV18
TGTGCCAGCTCACTATCGACAGGGATTAATTCACCCCTCCACTTT
CASSLSTGINSPLHF
>TRBD1|TRBJ1-5|-|12|TRBV20-1
TGCAGTGCTAGGACAGGGAACCAGCCCCAGCATTTT
CSARTGNQPQHF
>TRBD1|TRBJ2-1|-|15|TRBV6-1
TGTGCCAGCAGTGAAGGGACAGGGGGCCACAATGAGCAGTTCTTC
CASSEGTGGHNEQFF
>-|TRBJ2-7|-|13|TRBV7-3
TGTGCCAGCAGCTCCTCGTCAGTAAGCGAGCAGTACTTC
CASSSSSVSEQYF
>TRBD2|TRBJ2-6|-|17|TRBV5-1
TGCGCCAGCAGCTCACTAGCGGGGGGCTCTGGGGCCAACGTCCTGACTTTC
CASSSLAGGSGANVLTF
>TRBD2|TRBJ2-3|few|16|TRBV6-5
TGTGCCAGCAGTTACGAAGGTCGAGGACTAGCAGATACGCAGTATTTT
CASSYEGRGLADTQYF
>-|TRBJ2-1|few|12|TRBV14
TGTGCCAGCAGCAGGGGCTACAATGAGCAGTTCTTC
CASSRGYNEQFF
>-|TRBJ1-3|many|15|TRBV12-3/TRBV12-4
TGTGCCAGCAAGTGGAGGCGTGACTCTGGAAACACCATATATTTT
CASKWRRDSGNTIYF
>-|TRBJ2-7|few|14|TRBV6-1
TGTGCCAGCAGTGTGACATCAAGCTCCTACGAGCAGTACTTC
CASSVTSSSYEQYF
>-|TRBJ1-2|-|12|TRBV7-6
TGTGCCAGCAGCTCCAGTAACTATGGCTACACCTTC
CASSSSNYGYTF
>-|TRBJ2-7|-|15|TRBV12-3/TRBV12-4
TGTGCCAGCAGTTTAAGGGGGACGGAAGCCTACGAGCAGTACTTC
CASSLRGTEAYEQYF
>TRBD1|TRBJ1-6|few|16|TRBV6-5
TGTGCCAGCAGTTACTCGGGGGACAGGGTCAATTCACCCCTCCACTTT
CASSYSGDRVNSPLHF